A single sample is the source of the 10 T cell receptor beta chains below, sequenced in a study of a mutant IDH1 vaccine in newly diagnosed glioma. Time point defined: week 47, end of study. What each vaccine dose contained was 300 ug of mutant IDH1 20-mer peptide, accompanied by topical imiquimod. Assay: immunoSEQ multiplex PCR; the TCRdb copy retains only in-frame clones and omits some. Among roughly 86,000 clones listed, 89% were seen once. The antigens these receptors bind are not known. Sample: PBMCs, taken from a glioma patient whose treatment included an IDH1 peptide vaccine. The receptors were gathered from a woman between 45 and 60 years old with glioma.

The genes are TRBV11-3 and TRBJ2-7, with 11 bases aligning to TRBD1. There are 14 residues in the CDR3. Germline CDR1 reads SGHNT; CDR2 reads YENEEA. Trimming removed 6 bases from V and 4 bases from J; junction bases left unmatched: 5. The CDR3 here is CASSPGQGVYEQYF. The DNA of the CDR3 is TGTGCCAGCAGTCCGGGACAGGGGGTTTACGAGCAGTACTTC.

The V gene is TRBV5-6, the J gene TRBJ1-1, with 9 nucleotides matching TRBD1. V was clipped by 4 bases and J by 10 bases; unmatched bases: 11. The V gene's germline CDR1 is SGHDT and CDR2 YYEEEE. The CDR3 runs to 14 residues. CDR3 coding DNA: TGTGCCAGCAGCCTTAGGGAGACAGGGGGGCGAGCTTTCTTT. This encodes CASSLRETGGRAFF. Using reference TRBV5-6 and TRBJ1-1 for the parts outside the CDR3, the full variable domain is DAGVTQSPTHLIKTRGQQVTLRCSPKSGHDTVSWYQQALGQGPQFIFQYYEEEERQRGNFPDRFSGHQFPNYSSELNVNALLLGDSALYLCASSLRETGGRAFFGQGTRLTVV.

The rearrangement joins TRBV19 to TRBJ1-1; 8 bases map to TRBD1. The CDR3 is made up of 13 amino acids. Germline V CDR1 and CDR2: LNHDA, SQIVND (reference sequence). V lost 6 bases, J lost 1 base, and 1 base stayed unmatched. Here the CDR3 reads CASRGQENTEAFF. In DNA, the CDR3 is TGTGCCAGTAGGGGACAGGAGAACACTGAAGCTTTCTTT.

The chain links TRBV7-6 to TRBJ2-7, with 8 bases that match TRBD2. Germline trimming cut 0 bases from V and 6 bases from J; bases unmatched to any gene: 7. The CDR3 sequence is 15 residues long. Germline lookup yields CDR1 SGHVS and CDR2 FNYEAQ. CDR3 in amino acids: CASSLAVGRGGEQYF. The CDR3 region has the DNA TGTGCCAGCAGCTTAGCGGTCGGGAGGGGTGGCGAGCAGTACTTC.

This sequence joins TRBV28 and TRBJ2-3; D is uncertain. The CDR3 has 13 residues. The V gene lost 5 bases and the J gene lost 2 bases, with 8 bases spanning the gap. Germline V gives CDR1 MDHEN, CDR2 SYDVKM. CDR3 protein: CASSPGYTDTQYF. As DNA, the CDR3 is TGTGCCAGCAGTCCCGGTTACACAGATACGCAGTATTTT.

CDR3 sequence: CASSPRLAPYEQYF. The CDR3 coding sequence is TGTGCCAGCAGTCCGAGACTAGCGCCCTACGAGCAGTACTTC. The J gene is TRBJ2-7, the V gene TRBV6-5; 8 nucleotides align to TRBD2. The CDR3 has 14 amino acids. Germline V lookup: CDR1 MNHEY, CDR2 SVGAGI. V shed 5 bases and J 2 bases; nucleotides not matched to a gene: 5.

The chain couples TRBV9 to TRBJ2-2; D is possibly TRBD2 (5 bases). CDR1 is SGDLS, CDR2 YYNGEE, per germline. V was cut by 7 bases and J by 4 bases, with 14 bases left in between. The CDR3 covers 14 residues. CDR3 residues: CASSRPGSTGELFF. The CDR3 DNA reads TGTGCCAGCTCTCGCCCTGGGAGCACCGGGGAGCTGTTTTTT.

This clone was detected only a few times. This chain links TRBV28 with TRBJ2-1; D possibly uses TRBD1 or TRBD2 (5 bases each). CDR3 length equals 15 residues. Deletions cut 6 bases from V and 9 bases from J, with 21 bases between. Germline assignment: CDR1 MDHEN and CDR2 SYDVKM. As DNA, the CDR3 is TGTGCCAGCAGGGTAACCGGGACCGAAAGAAGTGAGCAGTTCTTC. Protein: CASRVTGTERSEQFF.

The genes are TRBV5-1 and TRBJ2-1; 9 positions agree with TRBD2. CDR1 SGHRS and CDR2 YFSETQ come from the germline V gene. With V trimmed by 0 bases and J by 4 bases, 2 bases remained unmatched. The CDR3 consists of 15 residues. The CDR3 sequence: CASSLVAGVYNEQFF. In nucleotides, the CDR3 is TGCGCCAGCAGCTTGGTAGCGGGAGTTTACAATGAGCAGTTCTTC. The full variable domain, in which reference TRBV5-1 and TRBJ2-1 provide the parts outside the CDR3, is KAGVTQTPRYLIKTRGQQVTLSCSPISGHRSVSWYQQTPGQGLQFLFEYFSETQRNKGNFPGRFSGRQFSNSRSEMNVSTLELGDSALYLCASSLVAGVYNEQFFGPGTRLTVL.

The chain carries TRBV6-1 and TRBJ1-4; TRBD1 matches 9 bases. The CDR3 totals 15 residues. Trimming cost V 3 bases and J 5 bases; bases outside gene matches: 4. Germline V gives CDR1 MNHNS, CDR2 SASEGT. The CDR3 reads CASSEGTGWNEKLFF. The CDR3 bases are TGTGCCAGCAGTGAGGGGACAGGGTGGAATGAAAAACTGTTTTTT.